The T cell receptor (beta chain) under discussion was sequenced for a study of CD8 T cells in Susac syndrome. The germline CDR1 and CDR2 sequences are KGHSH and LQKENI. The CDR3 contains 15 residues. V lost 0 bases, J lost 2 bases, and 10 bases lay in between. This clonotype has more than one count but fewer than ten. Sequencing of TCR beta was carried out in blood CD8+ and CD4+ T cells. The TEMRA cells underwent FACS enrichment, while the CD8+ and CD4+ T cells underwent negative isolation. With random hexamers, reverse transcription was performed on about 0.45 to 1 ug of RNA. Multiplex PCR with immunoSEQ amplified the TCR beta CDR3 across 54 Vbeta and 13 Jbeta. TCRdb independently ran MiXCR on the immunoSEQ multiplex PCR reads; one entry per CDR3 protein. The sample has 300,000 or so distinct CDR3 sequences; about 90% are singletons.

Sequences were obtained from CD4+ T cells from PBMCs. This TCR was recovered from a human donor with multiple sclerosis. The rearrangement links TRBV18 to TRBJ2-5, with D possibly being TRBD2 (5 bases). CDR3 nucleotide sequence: TGTGCCAGCTCACCACCAGGGAGTTATCAAGAGACCCAGTACTTC. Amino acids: CASSPPGSYQETQYF.